This TCR beta chain originates from a study of OX40 agonist ivuxolimab in advanced cancers. This clone was counted only a few times. Measured with immunoSEQ multiplex PCR; TCRdb has only the in-frame clones, and not every one. The sample includes some 130,000 clones, less than 95% of them seen just once. V dropped 6 bases and J dropped 5 bases, with 8 bases sitting between them. Germline V gene data show CDR1 as SEHNR and CDR2 as FQNEAQ (reference sequence). The CDR3 has 13 residues. The source material was CD4+ or CD8+ T cells sorted from blood, sampled in a trial of the OX40 agonist ivuxolimab. The clonotype was recovered from an adult with an advanced solid tumor such as melanoma, head and neck, liver or kidney cancer. The chain links TRBV7-9 to TRBJ2-6; D uncertain. The CDR3 bases are TGTGCCAGCAGGGGAACTTGGGCCAACGTCCTGACTTTC. Its protein is CASRGTWANVLTF.